This TCR beta chain was captured by sequencing in a study of blood T cell repertoires in COVID-19. Study details: Sample material is recorded as cDNA or gDNA derived from T cells, B-cell-depleted T cells, or PBMCs.

The repertoire was sequenced with immunoSEQ multiplex PCR; TCRdb's copy has only in-frame clones and lacks some. The sample contains 90,000 to 120,000 clones, 60% to 85% of which appear only once. The CDR3 extends over 13 amino acids. Trimming left V 6 bases short and J 4 bases short, with 12 bases between. This TCR was sampled from an older man with acute or convalescent COVID-19. Sequencing was carried out using peripheral blood. The V and J genes are TRBV12-3 or TRBV12-4 and TRBJ1-2, with a weak D call TRBD1 (6 bases). In DNA form, the CDR3 reads TGTGCCAGCAGAATGACAGGCCCCTATGGCTACACCTTC. Its translation is CASRMTGPYGYTF.